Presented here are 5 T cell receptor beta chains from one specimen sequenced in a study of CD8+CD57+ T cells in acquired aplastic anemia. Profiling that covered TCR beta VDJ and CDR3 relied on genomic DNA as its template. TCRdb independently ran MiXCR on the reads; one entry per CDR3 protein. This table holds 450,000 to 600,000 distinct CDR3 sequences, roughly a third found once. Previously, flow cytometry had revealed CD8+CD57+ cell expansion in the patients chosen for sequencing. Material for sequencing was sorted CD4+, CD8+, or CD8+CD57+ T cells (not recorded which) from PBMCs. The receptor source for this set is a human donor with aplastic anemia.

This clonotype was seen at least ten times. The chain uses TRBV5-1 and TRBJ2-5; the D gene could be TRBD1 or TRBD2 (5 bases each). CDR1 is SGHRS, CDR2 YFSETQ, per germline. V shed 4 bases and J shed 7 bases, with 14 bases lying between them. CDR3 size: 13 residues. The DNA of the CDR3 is TGCGCCAGCAGCGCTGCAGGGAGAAGGACCCAGTACTTC. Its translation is CASSAAGRRTQYF.

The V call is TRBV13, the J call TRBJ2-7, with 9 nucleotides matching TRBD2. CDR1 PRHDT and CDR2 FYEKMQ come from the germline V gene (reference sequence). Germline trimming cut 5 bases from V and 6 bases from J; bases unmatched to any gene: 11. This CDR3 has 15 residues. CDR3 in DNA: TGTGCCAGCAGCCCCAATAGCGGGAGTATCTTCGAGCAGTACTTC. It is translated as CASSPNSGSIFEQYF.

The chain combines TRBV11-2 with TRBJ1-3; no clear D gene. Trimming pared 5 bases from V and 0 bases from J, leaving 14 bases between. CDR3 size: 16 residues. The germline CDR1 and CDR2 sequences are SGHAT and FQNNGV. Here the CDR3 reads CASSVPGTSSGNTIYF. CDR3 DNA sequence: TGTGCCAGCAGCGTCCCGGGAACGAGCTCTGGAAACACCATATATTTT.

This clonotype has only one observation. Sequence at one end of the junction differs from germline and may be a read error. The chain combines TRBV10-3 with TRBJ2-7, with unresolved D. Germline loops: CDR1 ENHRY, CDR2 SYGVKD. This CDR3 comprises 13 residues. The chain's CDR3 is CASSYSISNEQYF. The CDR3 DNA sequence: TGTGCCAGCAGTTACTCGATAAGCAACGAGCAGTACTTC.

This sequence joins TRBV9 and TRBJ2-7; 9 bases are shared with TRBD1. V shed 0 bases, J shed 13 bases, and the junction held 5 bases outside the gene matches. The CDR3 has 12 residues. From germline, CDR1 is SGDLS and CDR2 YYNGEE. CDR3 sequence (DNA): TGTGCCAGCAGCGTAGGGGGGACAGGGACATACTTC. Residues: CASSVGGTGTYF.